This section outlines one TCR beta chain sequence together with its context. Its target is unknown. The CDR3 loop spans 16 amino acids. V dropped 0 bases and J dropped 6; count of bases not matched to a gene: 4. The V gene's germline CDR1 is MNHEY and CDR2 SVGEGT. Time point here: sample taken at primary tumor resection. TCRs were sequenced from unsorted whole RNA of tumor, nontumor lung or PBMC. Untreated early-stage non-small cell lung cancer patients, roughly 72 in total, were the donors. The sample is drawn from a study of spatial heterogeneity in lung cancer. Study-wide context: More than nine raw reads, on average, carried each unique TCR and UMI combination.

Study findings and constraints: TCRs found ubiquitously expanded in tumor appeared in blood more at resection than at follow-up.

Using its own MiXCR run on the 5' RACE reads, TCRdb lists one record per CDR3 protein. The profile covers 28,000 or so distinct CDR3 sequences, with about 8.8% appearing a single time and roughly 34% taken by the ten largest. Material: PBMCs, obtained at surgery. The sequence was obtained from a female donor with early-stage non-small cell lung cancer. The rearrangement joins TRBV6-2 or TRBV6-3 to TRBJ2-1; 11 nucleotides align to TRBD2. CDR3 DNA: TGTGCCAGCAGTTACTCGCAGACTAGCGGGACCAATGAGCAGTTCTTC. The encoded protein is CASSYSQTSGTNEQFF.